This paragraph reports one TCR beta chain. What it binds is unknown. The source of the sample is a study of shared clonotypes between healthy human individuals. Study-level points and caveats: Against clonotypes common to all four donors, non-shared ones had lower generation probabilities. Estimated richness values were generally larger in naive subsets than in memory subsets. It was observed that approximately 5% of naive CD4 clonotypes were shared across several donors.

Naive CD8 cells lacked CD45RO and underwent positive selection for CCR7, leaving out terminally differentiated effector memory CD45RA+ cells. The authors loaded roughly 200 ng DNA, about 30,000 T cell genomes, into sorted-subset replicate PCRs. Measured with immunoSEQ multiplex PCR; TCRdb has only the in-frame clones, and not every one. The sample records over 800,000 clones, 80% to 95% being singletons. The CDR3 contains 19 residues. V and J are TRBV21-1 and TRBJ2-4; TRBD2, the table's D call, lacks a check against the DNA. TRBV21-1 has pseudogene status. This clonotype was sampled from a man younger than 40 in good health. The sample taken for sequencing was naive CD8+ T cells sorted from blood. The CDR3 region has the DNA TGTGCCATCATGAACCAGGAGGTGGCGGGAGACGGTTGGGGAAACATTCAGTACTTC. Amino acids: CAIMNQEVAGDGWGNIQYF.